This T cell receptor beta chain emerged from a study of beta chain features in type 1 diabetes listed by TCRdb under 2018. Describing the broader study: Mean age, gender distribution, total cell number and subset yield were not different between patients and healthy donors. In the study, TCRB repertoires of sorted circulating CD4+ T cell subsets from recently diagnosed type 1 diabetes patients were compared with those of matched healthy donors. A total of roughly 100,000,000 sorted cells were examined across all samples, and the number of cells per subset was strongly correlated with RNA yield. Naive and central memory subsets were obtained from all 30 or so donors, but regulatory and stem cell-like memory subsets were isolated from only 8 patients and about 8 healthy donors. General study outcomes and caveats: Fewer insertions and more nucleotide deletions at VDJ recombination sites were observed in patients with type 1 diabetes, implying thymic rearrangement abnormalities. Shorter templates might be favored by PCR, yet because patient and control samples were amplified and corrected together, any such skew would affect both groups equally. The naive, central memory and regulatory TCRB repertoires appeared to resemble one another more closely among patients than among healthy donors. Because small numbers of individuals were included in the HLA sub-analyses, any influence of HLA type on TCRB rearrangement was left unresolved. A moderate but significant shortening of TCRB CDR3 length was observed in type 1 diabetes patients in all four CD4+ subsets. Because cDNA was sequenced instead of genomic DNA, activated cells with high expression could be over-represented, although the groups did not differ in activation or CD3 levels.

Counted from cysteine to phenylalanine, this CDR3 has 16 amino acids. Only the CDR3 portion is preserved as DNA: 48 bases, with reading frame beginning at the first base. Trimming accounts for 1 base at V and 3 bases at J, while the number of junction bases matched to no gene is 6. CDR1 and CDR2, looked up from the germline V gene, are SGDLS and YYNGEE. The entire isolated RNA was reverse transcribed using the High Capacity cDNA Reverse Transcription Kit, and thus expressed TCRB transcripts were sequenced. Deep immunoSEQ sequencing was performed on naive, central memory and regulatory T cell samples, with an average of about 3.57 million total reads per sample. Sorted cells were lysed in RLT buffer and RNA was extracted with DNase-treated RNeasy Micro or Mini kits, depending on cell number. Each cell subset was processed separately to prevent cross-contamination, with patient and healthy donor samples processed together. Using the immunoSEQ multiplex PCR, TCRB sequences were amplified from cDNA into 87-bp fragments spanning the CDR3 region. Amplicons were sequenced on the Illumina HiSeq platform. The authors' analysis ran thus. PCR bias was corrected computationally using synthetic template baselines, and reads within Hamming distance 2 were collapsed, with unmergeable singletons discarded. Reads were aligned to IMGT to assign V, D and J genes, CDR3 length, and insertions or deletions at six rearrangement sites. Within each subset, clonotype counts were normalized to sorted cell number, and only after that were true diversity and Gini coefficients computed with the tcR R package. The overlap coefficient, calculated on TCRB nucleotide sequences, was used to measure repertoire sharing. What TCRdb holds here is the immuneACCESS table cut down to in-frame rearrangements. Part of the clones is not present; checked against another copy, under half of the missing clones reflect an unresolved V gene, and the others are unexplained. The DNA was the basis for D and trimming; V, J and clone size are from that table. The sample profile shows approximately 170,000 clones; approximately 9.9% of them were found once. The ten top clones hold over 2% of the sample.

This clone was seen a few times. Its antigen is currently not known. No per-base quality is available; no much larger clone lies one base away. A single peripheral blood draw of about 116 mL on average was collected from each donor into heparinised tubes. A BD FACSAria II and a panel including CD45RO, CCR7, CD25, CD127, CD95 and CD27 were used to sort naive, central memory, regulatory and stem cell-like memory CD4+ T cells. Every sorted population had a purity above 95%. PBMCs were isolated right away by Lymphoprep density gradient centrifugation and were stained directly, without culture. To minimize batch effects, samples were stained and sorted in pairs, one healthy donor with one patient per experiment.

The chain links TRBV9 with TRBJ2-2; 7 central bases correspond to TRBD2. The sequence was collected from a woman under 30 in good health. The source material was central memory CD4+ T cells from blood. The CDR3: CASSVSRGSYTGELFF. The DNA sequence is TGTGCCAGCAGCGTAAGTCGCGGGAGCTACACCGGGGAGCTGTTTTTT.